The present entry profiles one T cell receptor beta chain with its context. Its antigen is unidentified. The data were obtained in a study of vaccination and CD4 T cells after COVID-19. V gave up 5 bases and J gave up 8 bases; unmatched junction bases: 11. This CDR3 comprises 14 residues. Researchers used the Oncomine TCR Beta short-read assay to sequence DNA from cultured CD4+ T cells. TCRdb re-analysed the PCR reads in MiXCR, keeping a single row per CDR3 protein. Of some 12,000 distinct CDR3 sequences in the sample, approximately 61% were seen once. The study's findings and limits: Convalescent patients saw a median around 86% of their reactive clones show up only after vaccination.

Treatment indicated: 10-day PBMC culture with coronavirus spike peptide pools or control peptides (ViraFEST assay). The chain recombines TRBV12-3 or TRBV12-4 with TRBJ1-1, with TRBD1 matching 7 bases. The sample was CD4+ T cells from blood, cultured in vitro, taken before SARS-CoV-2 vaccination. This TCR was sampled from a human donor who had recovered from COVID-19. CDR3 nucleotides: TGTGCCAGCAGTACGGACAGGCTGTCTCCAGAAGCTTTCTTT. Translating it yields CASSTDRLSPEAFF.